The 6 T cell receptor beta chains below come from one sample, sequenced in a study of cytomegalovirus exposure and HLA in healthy donors. PCR employed 60 Vbeta and 13 Jbeta primers. TCRdb keeps only in-frame clones here, not all; method: immunoSEQ multiplex PCR. This listing includes approximately 79,000 clones. Source material: PBMCs. The receptors originated from a boy younger than 18 in good health and CMV-seronegative.

J is TRBJ2-3 and V is TRBV29-1; 9 bases agree with TRBD2. The CDR3 has 13 amino acids. Germline CDR1 SQVTM, CDR2 ANQGSEA. With 6 bases clipped from V and 4 bases from J, the junction kept 5 bases outside the gene matches. The CDR3 protein is CSVVGTSPDTQYF. DNA for the CDR3: TGCAGCGTCGTTGGGACTAGCCCAGATACGCAGTATTTT.

The genes are TRBV15 and TRBJ2-1; D is possibly TRBD1 (6 bases). The V gene's germline CDR1 is LNHNV and CDR2 YYDKDF (reference sequence). Trimming removed 0 bases from V and 8 bases from J, with 14 bases in between. The CDR3 consists of 15 residues. The CDR3 nucleotides are TGTGCCACCAGCAGAGATCCAGGGGTGGGGGATGAGCAGTTCTTC. Its protein is CATSRDPGVGDEQFF.

This chain joins TRBV18 and TRBJ1-1; 7 bases match TRBD1. Losses at the gene ends were 3 bases for V and 7 bases for J; bases not matched to a gene: 2. CDR1 and CDR2 from the germline V gene are KGHSH and LQKENI. The CDR3 is 12 residues long. The CDR3 DNA reads as TGTGCCAGCTCACCGGGGACAGTTGAAGCTTTCTTT. Amino acids: CASSPGTVEAFF.

V usage is TRBV25-1 and J usage is TRBJ2-1; D gene uncertain. The CDR3 consists of 15 residues. V was cut by 1 base and J by 0 bases, with 7 bases left in between. The germline gives CDR1 MGHDK, CDR2 SYGVNS. The CDR3 loop reads CASSESLISYNEQFF. The CDR3 nucleotides read TGTGCCAGCAGTGAATCACTTATCTCCTACAATGAGCAGTTCTTC.

The gene calls are TRBV27 and TRBJ1-2; D gene uncertain. The CDR3 has 13 amino acids. V was pared by 7 bases and J by 2 bases, with 11 bases between. From germline, CDR1 is MNHEY and CDR2 SMNVEV (reference sequence). DNA for the CDR3: TGTGCCAGCAAGCTTACGGGAAACTATGGCTACACCTTC. The encoded protein is CASKLTGNYGYTF.

A note on this clone: The same CDR3 arises from other DNA sequences in this sample as well. The J gene is TRBJ2-3, the V gene TRBV9; the match to TRBD2 covers 12 bases. CDR1 is SGDLS and CDR2 is YYNGEE in the germline V gene. The CDR3 length is 15 residues. V dropped 0 bases and J dropped 5; count of bases not matched to a gene: 1. CDR3 protein: CASSVGGLAGDTQYF. In DNA, the CDR3 is TGTGCCAGCAGCGTAGGGGGACTAGCGGGAGATACGCAGTATTTT. Drawing the rest from reference TRBV9 and TRBJ2-3, the complete variable domain is DSGVTQTPKHLITATGQRVTLRCSPRSGDLSVYWYQQSLDQGLQFLIQYYNGEERAKGNILERFSAQQFPDLHSELNLSSLELGDSALYFCASSVGGLAGDTQYFGPGTRLTVL.